The clone carrying this T cell receptor (beta chain) was recorded once. These data are taken from a study of blood T cell repertoires in COVID-19. The repertoire was sequenced with immunoSEQ multiplex PCR; TCRdb's copy has only in-frame clones and lacks some. The profile shows under 400,000 clones, 90% of them singletons. One Seattle source followed patients from active infection through their disease course. Deletions cut 6 bases from V and 0 bases from J, with 8 bases between. CDR1 is ENHRY and CDR2 is SYGVKD in the germline V gene. CDR3 size: 14 residues. The sequence came from a woman in her 30s with COVID-19, enrolled during active disease. The sample was peripheral blood. The chain joins TRBV10-3 to TRBJ1-4; D ambiguous. This CDR3 is CAIRGASTNEKLFF. In DNA, the CDR3 is TGTGCCATCAGGGGCGCCTCAACTAATGAAAAACTGTTTTTT.